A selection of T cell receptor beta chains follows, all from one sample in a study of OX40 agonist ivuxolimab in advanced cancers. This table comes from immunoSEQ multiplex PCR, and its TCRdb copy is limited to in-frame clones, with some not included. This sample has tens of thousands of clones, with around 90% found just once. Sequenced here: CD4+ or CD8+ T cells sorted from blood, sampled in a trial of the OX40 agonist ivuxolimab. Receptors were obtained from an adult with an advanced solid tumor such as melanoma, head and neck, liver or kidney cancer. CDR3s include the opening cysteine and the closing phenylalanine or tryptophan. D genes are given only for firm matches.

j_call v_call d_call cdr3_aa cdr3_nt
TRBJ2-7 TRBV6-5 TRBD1 CASSSTGGVREQYF TGTGCCAGCAGTTCCACAGGGGGCGTCCGCGAGCAGTACTTC
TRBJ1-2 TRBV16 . CASSHWTYGYTF TGTGCCAGCAGCCATTGGACCTATGGCTACACCTTC
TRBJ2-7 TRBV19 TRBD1 CASRRGQGAYEQYF TGTGCCAGTAGAAGGGGACAGGGGGCCTACGAGCAGTACTTC
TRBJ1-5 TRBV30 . CAWGMTFGVSPQHF TGTGCCTGGGGAATGACCTTCGGGGTGAGTCCCCAGCATTTT
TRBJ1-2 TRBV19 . CASRPMAGAGYYGYTF TGTGCCAGTAGACCGATGGCGGGGGCCGGATACTATGGCTACACCTTC
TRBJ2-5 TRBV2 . CASTEETQYF TGTGCCAGCACGGAAGAGACCCAGTACTTC
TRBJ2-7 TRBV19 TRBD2 CASSMGSGSFHEQYF TGTGCCAGTAGTATGGGTAGCGGGAGTTTCCACGAGCAGTACTTC
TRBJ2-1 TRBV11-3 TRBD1 CASSFQGQAYTRFF TGTGCCAGCAGCTTCCAAGGACAGGCATATACTCGGTTCTTC
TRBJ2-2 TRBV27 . CASSAYDSANTGELFF TGTGCCAGCAGTGCCTACGATTCGGCGAACACCGGGGAGCTGTTTTTT
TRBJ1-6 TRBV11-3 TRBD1 CASTLRTGDSPLHF TGTGCCAGCACCCTACGGACAGGGGATTCACCCCTCCACTTT